These 6 T cell receptor beta chains share one sample of origin, sequenced in a study of OX40 agonist ivuxolimab in advanced cancers. Measured with immunoSEQ multiplex PCR; TCRdb has only the in-frame clones, and not every one. The sample gives 45,000 to 55,000 clones, approximately 84% of which show up once; about 1.1% is in the top ten. The material was CD4+ or CD8+ T cells sorted from blood, obtained in a trial of the OX40 agonist ivuxolimab. Receptor source: an adult with an advanced solid tumor such as melanoma, head and neck, liver or kidney cancer.

The chain has TRBV25-1 and TRBJ2-1; D perhaps matches TRBD2 (6 bases). CDR1 is MGHDK and CDR2 is SYGVNS in the germline V gene. V lost 2 bases and J 6 bases, leaving 11 bases between the germline ends. This CDR3 has 14 amino acids. The CDR3 protein is CASSEGGTFNEQFF. DNA of the CDR3: TGTGCCAGCAGTGAAGGAGGGACCTTCAATGAGCAGTTCTTC.

V gene TRBV7-8 combines with J gene TRBJ1-2, with no clear D. CDR1 and CDR2 from the germline V gene are SGHVS and FQNEAQ. The CDR3 contains 12 residues. V was pared by 1 base and J by 5 bases, with 5 bases between. Here the CDR3 DNA reads TGTGCCAGCAGCTTAGAAGGGTATGGCTACACCTTC. This gives the protein CASSLEGYGYTF. The full variable domain, in which reference TRBV7-8 and TRBJ1-2 provide the parts outside the CDR3, is GAGVSQSPRYKVAKRGQDVALRCDPISGHVSLFWYQQALGQGPEFLTYFQNEAQLDKSGLPSDRFFAERPEGSVSTLKIQRTQQEDSAVYLCASSLEGYGYTFGSGTRLTVV.

The CDR3 bases are TGTGCCAGCAGCCCCCAGGAGGCTAGCGGGAGCTACGAGCAGTACTTC. Protein sequence: CASSPQEASGSYEQYF. The chain is built from TRBV4-2 and TRBJ2-7, with 10 bases aligning to TRBD2. The CDR3 loop spans 16 amino acids. After removal of 4 bases from V and 3 bases from J, the junction contained 9 bases not matched to a gene. In germline, CDR1 is LGHNA, CDR2 YNFKEQ.

The rearrangement joins TRBV28 to TRBJ2-2, with no clear D. CDR3 length: 14 residues. Trimming shortened V by 8 bases and J by 0 bases, and 10 bases separated the two germline ends. The V gene's germline CDR1 is MDHEN and CDR2 SYDVKM. For the CDR3, the DNA is TGTGCCAGCTTATCACAGACGAACACCGGGGAGCTGTTTTTT. It translates to CASLSQTNTGELFF.

V gene TRBV2 combines with J gene TRBJ1-1, with D perhaps matching TRBD1 (5 bases). The CDR3 has 12 residues. Trimming pared 5 bases from V and 6 bases from J, leaving 10 bases between. Germline V gene lookup returns CDR1 SNHLY and CDR2 FYNNEI. The CDR3 spells CASSPWGAEAFF. In nucleotides, the CDR3 is TGTGCCAGCAGTCCATGGGGGGCTGAAGCTTTCTTT. The entire variable domain, with the rest obtained from reference TRBV2 and TRBJ1-1, is as follows: EPEVTQTPSHQVTQMGQEVILRCVPISNHLYFYWYRQILGQKVEFLVSFYNNEISEKSEIFDDQFSVERPDGSNFTLKIRSTKLEDSAMYFCASSPWGAEAFFGQGTRLTVV.

Turning to this clone: This CDR3 is also generated by other DNA sequences in the sample. The rearrangement joins TRBV5-1 to TRBJ2-3, with D hard to call. The length of the CDR3 is 15 residues. Germline V gene lookup returns CDR1 SGHRS and CDR2 YFSETQ. V lost 0 bases to trimming and J lost 0 bases, with 8 bases between them. DNA of the CDR3: TGCGCCAGCAGCTTGGAAGGCGGTAGCACAGATACGCAGTATTTT. Translated: CASSLEGGSTDTQYF.